This entry lists 6 T cell receptor beta chains sequenced from one sample in a study of blood T cell repertoires in COVID-19. Measured with immunoSEQ multiplex PCR; TCRdb has only the in-frame clones, and not every one. The table shows about 160,000 clones, with 80% to 85% occurring only once. Sequencing input: peripheral blood. The receptors were gathered from a man between 18 and 29 years old with active or convalescent COVID-19.

The chain carries TRBV3-1 (or the pseudogene TRBV3-2) and TRBJ1-6; D gene ambiguous. CDR1 is LGHDT and CDR2 is YNNKEL in the germline V gene (reference sequence). V gave up 1 base and J gave up 6 bases, with 10 bases separating them. The CDR3 length is 15 residues. This chain's CDR3 is CASSQGALGNSPLHF. CDR3 coding DNA: TGTGCCAGCAGCCAAGGGGCATTGGGTAATTCACCCCTCCACTTT.

The J gene is TRBJ1-4, the V gene TRBV2; D perhaps matches TRBD1 (6 bases). V was pared by 6 bases and J by 4 bases, with 15 bases between. The germline CDR1 and CDR2 sequences are SNHLY and FYNNEI. This CDR3 is 15 amino acids long. The CDR3 spells CASSAAGAGNEKLFF. CDR3 nucleotide sequence: TGTGCCAGCAGCGCGGCGGGGGCGGGTAATGAAAAACTGTTTTTT.

The chain couples TRBV5-6 to TRBJ1-6; TRBD1 might be the D (6 bases). CDR3 length: 15 amino acids. The germline V gene has CDR1 SGHDT and CDR2 YYEEEE. Trimming cost V 3 bases and J 9 bases, with 16 bases left between them. CDR3 region: CASSYTGQGISPLHF. The CDR3 coding sequence is TGTGCCAGCAGCTATACAGGGCAGGGGATTTCACCCCTCCACTTT. Full variable domain (remainder filled in from reference TRBV5-6 and TRBJ1-6): DAGVTQSPTHLIKTRGQQVTLRCSPKSGHDTVSWYQQALGQGPQFIFQYYEEEERQRGNFPDRFSGHQFPNYSSELNVNALLLGDSALYLCASSYTGQGISPLHFGNGTRLTVT.

This clone came up a few times. The V gene is TRBV29-1, the J gene TRBJ1-1; D is perhaps TRBD1 (5 bases). V lost 2 bases and J 4 bases, leaving 14 bases between the germline ends. The CDR3 extends over 14 amino acids. Germline V gene sequence: CDR1 SQVTM, CDR2 ANQGSEA. The CDR3 loop reads CSVELRAGGTEAFF. The CDR3 coding sequence is TGCAGCGTTGAACTCAGGGCCGGGGGCACTGAAGCTTTCTTT.

The count of this clone is one. The CDR3 reads CATSRIRRGLNEKLFF. In DNA form, the CDR3 reads TGTGCCACCAGCAGAATTCGCAGGGGGCTCAATGAAAAACTGTTTTTT. The rearrangement links TRBV15 to TRBJ1-4; 8 nucleotides match TRBD1. CDR1 LNHNV and CDR2 YYDKDF come from the germline V gene (reference sequence). The CDR3 has 16 residues. Unmatched junction bases numbered 7, after V lost 2 bases and J lost 5 bases.

The rearrangement links TRBV7-2 to TRBJ1-2; D is unresolved. The CDR3 consists of 17 residues. Per the germline V gene, CDR1 is SGHTA and CDR2 is FQGNSA. V dropped 5 bases and J dropped 3 bases, with 22 bases sitting between them. Here the CDR3 DNA reads TGTGCCAGCAGCCCAAGAACCGATAGCCTGAAACACTATGGCTACACCTTC. This translates into CASSPRTDSLKHYGYTF.